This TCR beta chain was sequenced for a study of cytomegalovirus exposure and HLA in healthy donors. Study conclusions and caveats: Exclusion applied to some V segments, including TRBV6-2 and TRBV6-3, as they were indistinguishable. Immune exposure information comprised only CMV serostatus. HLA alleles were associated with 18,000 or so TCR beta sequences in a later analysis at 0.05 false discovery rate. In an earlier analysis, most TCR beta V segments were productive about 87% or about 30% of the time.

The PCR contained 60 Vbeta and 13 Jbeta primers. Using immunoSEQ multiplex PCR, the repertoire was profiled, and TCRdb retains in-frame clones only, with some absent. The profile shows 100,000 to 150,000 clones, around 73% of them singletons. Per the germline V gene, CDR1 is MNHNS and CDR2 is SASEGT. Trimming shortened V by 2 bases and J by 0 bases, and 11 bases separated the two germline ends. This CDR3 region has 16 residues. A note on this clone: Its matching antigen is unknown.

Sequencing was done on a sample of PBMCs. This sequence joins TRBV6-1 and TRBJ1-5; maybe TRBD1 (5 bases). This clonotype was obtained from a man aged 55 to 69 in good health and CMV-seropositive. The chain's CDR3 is CASSEQGSYSNQPQHF. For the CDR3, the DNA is TGTGCCAGCAGTGAACAGGGAAGTTATAGCAATCAGCCCCAGCATTTT.